Presented here are 17 T cell receptor beta chains from one specimen sequenced in a study of cytomegalovirus exposure and HLA in healthy donors. Primers for the PCR totalled 60 Vbeta and 13 Jbeta. Produced via immunoSEQ multiplex PCR; TCRdb's table is partial and in-frame only. The table records about 130,000 clones, under 90% of them present only once. The sequenced material came from PBMCs. These receptors were obtained from a young man in good health and CMV-seronegative.

The chain joins TRBV30 to TRBJ1-1; D is perhaps TRBD1 (5 bases). V shed 4 bases and J shed 4 bases, with 19 bases lying between them. This CDR3 is built from 15 residues. Germline V gives CDR1 GTSNPN, CDR2 SVGIG (reference sequence). CDR3 protein: CAWIGLGPRVTEAFF. The CDR3 nucleotides are TGTGCCTGGATTGGGTTGGGGCCTAGGGTCACTGAAGCTTTCTTT.

This clone came up once. This chain uses TRBV29-1 with TRBJ2-2; 7 nucleotides match TRBD2. The length of the CDR3 is 15 residues. Germline V gene lookup returns CDR1 SQVTM and CDR2 ANQGSEA. After removal of 4 bases from V and 2 bases from J, the junction contained 7 bases not matched to a gene. The CDR3 DNA reads as TGCAGCGTTGGGTATCGGGGGGACAACACCGGGGAGCTGTTTTTT. Translation gives CSVGYRGDNTGELFF.

The V and J genes are TRBV28 and TRBJ2-1, with 13 bases that match TRBD2. CDR3 length: 18 residues. Germline CDR1 reads MDHEN; CDR2 reads SYDVKM. The J segment lost 0 bases and the V segment lost 3 bases, leaving 5 bases of the junction unmatched. CDR3 residues: CASSFRGLAGSSYNEQFF. For the CDR3, the DNA is TGTGCCAGCAGTTTCCGGGGACTAGCGGGAAGCTCCTACAATGAGCAGTTCTTC.

V is TRBV23-1 and J is TRBJ2-7, with a weak D call TRBD1 (6 bases). TRBV23-1 falls under the ORF class, with uncertain function. The CDR3 runs 15 residues. Trimming cost V 2 bases and J 2 bases, with 13 bases left between them. The CDR3 sequence is CASSQVRGQTYEQYF. Written as DNA, the CDR3 is TGCGCCAGCAGTCAAGTAAGGGGACAAACCTACGAGCAGTACTTC.

This sequence joins TRBV12-5 and TRBJ2-7; TRBD1 aligns across 11 bases. From germline, CDR1 is LGHNT and CDR2 FRNRAP. The V gene end was trimmed by 8 bases and the J gene end by 6 bases; junction bases not matched to a gene: 6. The CDR3 loop spans 13 amino acids. CDR3 loop: CASSSGTGGEQYF. CDR3 nucleotide sequence: TGTGCTAGTTCATCCGGGACAGGGGGCGAGCAGTACTTC.

V usage is TRBV4-1 and J usage is TRBJ2-7; 9 bases line up with TRBD1. The J segment lost 1 base and the V segment lost 3 bases, leaving 1 base of the junction unmatched. The germline gives CDR1 MGHRA, CDR2 YSYEKL. The CDR3 extends over 14 amino acids. Written as DNA, the CDR3 is TGCGCCAGCAGCCAGGACAGGGGTTCCTACGAGCAGTACTTC. Encoded protein: CASSQDRGSYEQYF.

This clone came up a few times. The chain recombines TRBV2 with TRBJ2-5, with TRBD1 as a possible D gene (6 bases). Between the trimmed V and J ends, which lost 5 bases and 1 base, there was a span of 11 bases. CDR1 SNHLY and CDR2 FYNNEI come from the germline V gene. The CDR3 contains 14 residues. CDR3 residues: CASSFGGSQETQYF. For the CDR3, the DNA is TGTGCCAGCAGTTTTGGGGGCTCCCAAGAGACCCAGTACTTC.

V and J are TRBV4-2 and TRBJ1-5; D might be TRBD1 (6 bases). Germline V gene data show CDR1 as LGHNA and CDR2 as YNFKEQ. This CDR3 contains 15 residues. V dropped 0 bases and J dropped 1 base, with 7 bases sitting between them. CDR3 bases: TGTGCCAGCAGCCAAGATCAGGGGAGCAATCAGCCCCAGCATTTT. Protein product: CASSQDQGSNQPQHF.

The chain carries TRBV18 and TRBJ1-2, with 7 bases identical to TRBD1. After removal of 5 bases from V and 4 bases from J, the junction contained 7 bases not matched to a gene. This CDR3 has 14 amino acids. Germline V gene data show CDR1 as KGHSH and CDR2 as LQKENI. Written as DNA, the CDR3 is TGTGCCAGCTCATCCGGACAGGATCTCTATGGCTACACCTTC. It encodes CASSSGQDLYGYTF.

J is TRBJ2-1 and V is TRBV4-3; tentatively, D is TRBD2 (6 bases). The CDR3 has 18 residues. The V and J ends lost 0 bases and 4 bases respectively, with 19 bases between them. Germline V gene sequence: CDR1 LGHNA, CDR2 YSLEER. The CDR3 nucleotides are TGCGCCAGCAGCCAAGAGGGGCGGGGACTGGCGATGTACAATGAGCAGTTCTTC. Its translation: CASSQEGRGLAMYNEQFF.

The CDR3 sequence: CATSRDRAGTEAFF. CDR3 DNA: TGTGCCACCAGTCGGGACAGGGCCGGCACTGAAGCTTTCTTT. V gene TRBV15 combines with J gene TRBJ1-1; TRBD1 matches at 9 bases. V was clipped by 6 bases and J by 4 bases; unmatched bases: 6. This CDR3 has 14 residues. The germline gives CDR1 LNHNV, CDR2 YYDKDF (reference sequence). Full variable domain (outside the CDR3, taken from reference TRBV15 and TRBJ1-1): DAMVIQNPRYQVTQFGKPVTLSCSQTLNHNVMYWYQQKSSQAPKLLFHYYDKDFNNEADTPDNFQSRRPNTSFCFLDIRSPGLGDTAMYLCATSRDRAGTEAFFGQGTRLTVV.

V is TRBV5-1 and J is TRBJ1-4; 11 bases are shared with TRBD1. The CDR3 is made up of 16 amino acids. Losses at the gene ends were 1 base for V and 4 bases for J; bases not matched to a gene: 3. CDR1 SGHRS and CDR2 YFSETQ come from the germline V gene. The CDR3 DNA reads as TGCGCCAGCAGCTTGTTCGGGACAGGGGGTAATGAAAAACTGTTTTTT. Translated: CASSLFGTGGNEKLFF.

The chain has TRBV12-5 and TRBJ2-3; 15 nucleotides line up with TRBD2. Germline V gives CDR1 LGHNT, CDR2 FRNRAP. Trimming cost V 6 bases and J 3 bases; bases outside gene matches: 4. This CDR3 region has 16 residues. This CDR3 is CASGRTSGGVTDTQYF. The DNA of the CDR3 is TGTGCTAGTGGCCGGACTAGCGGGGGGGTTACAGATACGCAGTATTTT.

The chain recombines TRBV7-2 with TRBJ1-6; 7 bases are shared with TRBD1. Germline lookup yields CDR1 SGHTA and CDR2 FQGNSA. This CDR3 has 16 residues. Losses at the gene ends were 1 base for V and 7 bases for J; bases not matched to a gene: 7. Written as DNA, the CDR3 is TGTGCCAGCAGCTTAGAGGACAGGAAGGCAAATTCACCCCTCCACTTT. This codes for CASSLEDRKANSPLHF.

V is TRBV9 and J is TRBJ2-1, with D possibly being TRBD2 (5 bases). V gave up 0 bases and J gave up 4 bases, with 11 bases separating them. The CDR3 has 15 residues. Germline assignment: CDR1 SGDLS and CDR2 YYNGEE. Here the CDR3 reads CASSVDSGNYNEQFF. The CDR3 nucleotides are TGTGCCAGCAGCGTAGACAGCGGAAATTACAATGAGCAGTTCTTC. The whole variable domain, filled in from reference TRBV9 and TRBJ2-1, reads DSGVTQTPKHLITATGQRVTLRCSPRSGDLSVYWYQQSLDQGLQFLIQYYNGEERAKGNILERFSAQQFPDLHSELNLSSLELGDSALYFCASSVDSGNYNEQFFGPGTRLTVL.

In regard to this clone: Distinct nucleotide sequences in the sample also encode this CDR3. This chain connects TRBV10-2 to TRBJ2-2, with D maybe TRBD2 (5 bases). Between the trimmed V and J ends, which lost 7 bases and 2 bases, there was a span of 14 bases. The length of the CDR3 is 15 residues. Germline-derived CDR1 and CDR2 are WSHSY and SAAADI. CDR3 DNA sequence: TGCGCCAGCAATCTGGACTCCTCCAACACCGGGGAGCTGTTTTTT. Translating gives CASNLDSSNTGELFF.

This clone turned up a few times. The chain carries TRBV6-5 and TRBJ2-7, with 7 bases that match TRBD1. Germline V gene sequence: CDR1 MNHEY, CDR2 SVGAGI. The CDR3 totals 14 residues. V dropped 5 bases and J dropped 7; count of bases not matched to a gene: 11. The CDR3 coding sequence is TGTGCCAGCAGTGGCCGGGACAGAAAACGGGAGCAGTACTTC. Protein product: CASSGRDRKREQYF.